Below, 9 T cell receptor beta chains from the same sample are listed, as sequenced in a study of shared clonotypes between healthy human individuals. TCRdb's table, derived via immunoSEQ multiplex PCR, lists solely in-frame clones and lacks some. The sample lists 950,000 to 1,300,000 clones, around 74% occurring once. Material for sequencing was memory CD4+ T cells sorted from blood. Subset reported: CD45RA-negative fraction. These receptors originate from a man younger than 35 in good health.

V is TRBV7-9 and J is TRBJ2-1, with a weak D call TRBD1 (6 bases). V dropped 7 bases and J dropped 1 base, with 14 bases sitting between them. CDR1 and CDR2 from the germline V gene are SEHNR and FQNEAQ (reference sequence). CDR3 length: 15 amino acids. CDR3 amino acids: CASNRDRLSYNEQFF. CDR3 in DNA: TGTGCCAGCAACCGAGACAGGTTATCCTACAATGAGCAGTTCTTC.

This clone came up once. The chain carries TRBV29-1 and TRBJ2-7, with TRBD2 matching over 7 bases. The CDR3 spans 11 residues. Germline V lookup: CDR1 SQVTM, CDR2 ANQGSEA. The trim removed 6 bases at V and 5 bases at J, leaving 4 bases unmatched. The CDR3 DNA is TGCAGCGTATCGGGGAGGGACGAGCAGTACTTC. This gives the protein CSVSGRDEQYF.

Worth noting for this clone: Other DNA sequences in the same sample also yield this CDR3. The chain is built from TRBV10-2 and TRBJ2-7, with 9 bases fitting TRBD2. The germline V gene has CDR1 WSHSY and CDR2 SAAADI. The J segment lost 7 bases and the V segment lost 7 bases, leaving 8 bases of the junction unmatched. The CDR3 runs to 13 residues. CDR3 region: CASKAGGPYEQYF. Written as DNA, the CDR3 is TGCGCCAGCAAGGCGGGGGGGCCTTATGAGCAGTACTTC.

This chain uses TRBV19 with TRBJ1-5, with D possibly matching TRBD1 (5 bases). The CDR3 is made up of 16 amino acids. V lost 5 bases and J lost 4, with 18 bases in between. Germline V gene sequence: CDR1 LNHDA, CDR2 SQIVND (reference sequence). Here the CDR3 DNA reads TGTGCCAGTAGTGTGACCTCCGGGACTCGAAATCAGCCCCAGCATTTT. It codes for CASSVTSGTRNQPQHF. The whole variable domain, filled in from reference TRBV19 and TRBJ1-5, reads DGGITQSPKYLFRKEGQNVTLSCEQNLNHDAMYWYRQDPGQGLRLIYYSQIVNDFQKGDIAEGYSVSREKKESFPLTVTSAQKNPTAFYLCASSVTSGTRNQPQHFGDGTRLSIL.

This clone was counted once. This rearrangement joins TRBV2 to TRBJ2-2; 7 bases map to TRBD1. Germline V gives CDR1 SNHLY, CDR2 FYNNEI. The CDR3 is made up of 13 amino acids. Losses at the gene ends were 4 bases for V and 7 bases for J; bases not matched to a gene: 3. This CDR3 is CASSVTGFGELFF. The CDR3 nucleotides are TGTGCCAGCAGTGTGACAGGGTTCGGGGAGCTGTTTTTT.

This chain uses TRBV18 with TRBJ2-2; D not resolved. V was shortened by 3 bases and J by 7 bases, with 9 bases between the two germline ends. Germline V gives CDR1 KGHSH, CDR2 LQKENI. The CDR3 totals 13 residues. The chain's CDR3 is CASSPKGNGELFF. The CDR3 nucleotides are TGTGCCAGCTCACCCAAGGGTAACGGGGAGCTGTTTTTT.

The CDR3 DNA sequence: TGTGCCAGCAGCCTTCTACTTGGGCAGCAAGAGACCCAGTACTTC. Translation gives CASSLLLGQQETQYF. V gene TRBV7-2 combines with J gene TRBJ2-5; unclear D gene. Germline V gene data show CDR1 as SGHTA and CDR2 as FQGNSA. Deletions cut 5 bases from V and 2 bases from J, with 15 bases between. This CDR3 is built from 15 residues. Supplemented by reference TRBV7-2 and TRBJ2-5, the full variable domain reads GAGVSQSPSNKVTEKGKDVELRCDPISGHTALYWYRQSLGQGLEFLIYFQGNSAPDKSGLPSDRFSAERTGGSVSTLTIQRTQQEDSAVYLCASSLLLGQQETQYFGPGTRLLVL.

This clone was seen many times. The chain uses TRBV7-2 and TRBJ2-3; 11 bases fit TRBD2. The CDR3 runs 15 residues. Germline lookup yields CDR1 SGHTA and CDR2 FQGNSA. The V and J ends lost 5 bases and 6 bases, in that order; junction bases with no gene match: 7. CDR3 DNA sequence: TGTGCCAGCAGCCGTAGCGGGGGGGCCTCCGATACGCAGTATTTT. This gives the protein CASSRSGGASDTQYF.

The chain carries TRBV11-2 and TRBJ2-5; 7 bases are a match to TRBD2. From germline, CDR1 is SGHAT and CDR2 FQNNGV. This CDR3 has 14 amino acids. The trim removed 5 bases at V and 7 bases at J, leaving 10 bases unmatched. Here the CDR3 DNA reads TGTGCCAGCAGCCCGGGACTACCCATAGTGACCCAGTACTTC. Its protein product is CASSPGLPIVTQYF.